This T cell receptor (beta chain) was retrieved from a study of OX40 agonist ivuxolimab in advanced cancers. Study-wide context: Of mixed ages from about 20 to 80 and averaging about 56 years, the group was approximately 80% male.

In the case of this clone: Its antigen remains unidentified.

Whole-study results and caveats: Also present in some nonresponders was a low level of normalized T-cell clonal expansion.

Only in-frame clones appear in the TCRdb table, and some are missing; sequencing was by immunoSEQ multiplex PCR. The sample has tens of thousands of clones; more than 75% are singletons. The CDR3 runs 13 residues. The V end was cut by 1 base, the J end by 5 bases, with 7 bases between. CDR1 and CDR2 from the germline V gene are SGHTS and YDEGEE. This sample comprised CD4+ or CD8+ T cells sorted from blood, obtained in a trial of the OX40 agonist ivuxolimab. The V and J genes are TRBV5-8 and TRBJ2-1; D not certain. This TCR was sampled from an adult with an advanced solid tumor such as melanoma, head and neck, liver or kidney cancer. DNA for the CDR3: TGTGCCAGCAGCTTGAGGGCCCACAATGAGCAGTTCTTC. Its translation: CASSLRAHNEQFF.